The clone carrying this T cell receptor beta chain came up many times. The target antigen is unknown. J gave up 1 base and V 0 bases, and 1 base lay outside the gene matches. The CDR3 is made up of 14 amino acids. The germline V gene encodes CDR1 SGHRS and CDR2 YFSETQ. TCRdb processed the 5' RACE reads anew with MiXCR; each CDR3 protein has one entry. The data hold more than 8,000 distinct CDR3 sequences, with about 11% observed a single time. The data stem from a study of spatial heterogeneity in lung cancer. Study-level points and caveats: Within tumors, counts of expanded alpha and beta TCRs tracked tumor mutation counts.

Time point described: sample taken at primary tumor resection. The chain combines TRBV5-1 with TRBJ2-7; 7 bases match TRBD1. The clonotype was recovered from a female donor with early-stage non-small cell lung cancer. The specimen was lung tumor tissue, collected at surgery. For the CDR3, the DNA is TGCGCCAGCAGCTTGGCGGGACAGTCCTACGAGCAGTACTTC. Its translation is CASSLAGQSYEQYF.